This TCR beta chain emerged from a study of blood T cell repertoires in COVID-19. Study as a whole: The United States, Italy and Spain supplied acute and convalescent COVID-19 samples. T cells, B-cell-depleted T cells, or PBMCs provided the cDNA or gDNA that served as material.

Original data processing: Reference gene primer amplification in the assay estimated nucleated cell counts. The method was immunoSEQ multiplex PCR; TCRdb's version includes in-frame clones alone and lacks a portion of them. From that table come the V and J calls and clone size; the DNA was used to work out D and trimming. The table records over 250,000 clones, roughly 87% of them present only once. V gave up 4 bases and J gave up 4 bases; unmatched junction bases: 5. CDR1 and CDR2 from the germline V gene are SGDLS and YYNGEE. This CDR3 is 16 amino acids long. Sequencing used peripheral blood. The TCR was taken from a human donor in a cohort sampled during active COVID-19. The chain recombines TRBV9 with TRBJ2-5, with 15 nucleotides matching TRBD2. The CDR3 coding sequence is TGTGCCAGCAGCCCTGGACTAGCGGGAGGGCCAGAGACCCAGTACTTC. Protein product: CASSPGLAGGPETQYF.